The present entry profiles one T cell receptor (beta chain) with its context. The antigen this receptor binds is unknown. There are no base qualities to consult, and no much larger clone falls within one base. Looking up the germline V gene yields CDR1 MGHDK and CDR2 SYGVNS. V is reduced by 3 bases and J by 7 bases, leaving a spacing of 6 bases between them. The CDR3, cysteine through phenylalanine, is 11 amino acids long. The retained sequence is limited to the CDR3, 33 bases, with the frame set at the first base. Peripheral blood CD8+ and CD4+ T cells from healthy donors, Susac syndrome patients and multiple sclerosis patients were profiled using high-throughput TCR beta sequencing. Treatment-naive patients with stable or active relapsing-remitting disease fulfilling revised McDonald criteria were used as multiple sclerosis controls. Bulk CD8+ and CD4+ T cells were purified magnetically by negative isolation, whereas CD8+ TEMRA cells were enriched by FACS. Blood was collected in EDTA tubes and processed within 24 hours, with PBMCs isolated through density gradient centrifugation. PBMCs intended for TCR sequencing were frozen in liquid nitrogen and were later thawed in a 37 degrees C water bath. The sorted or isolated CD4+, CD8+ and CD8+ TEMRA cells reached a purity of at least 90%.

RNA was extracted using the RNeasy kit, and about 0.45 to 1 ug of the RNA was reverse transcribed with random hexamers. The immunoSEQ multiplex PCR assay, which covers 54 Vbeta and 13 Jbeta segments, was used to amplify TCR beta CDR3 regions. PCR amplification bias was corrected by using a synthetic template baseline for primer optimization and computational correction. The authors processed their data as follows. Reads were annotated to V, D and J genes according to IMGT and were analyzed with immunoSEQ Analyzer, with only productive sequences retained. Clonality was computed as one minus Shannon entropy normalized by log2 of the number of productive unique sequences. Public and private clones were assessed among the 100 most prevalent clones of each patient and control. Susac-specific clones were defined as absent from healthy and MS cohorts, some 1,000 published viral clones and other ImmuneACCESS disease sequences. TCRdb took the public reads, trimmed them with fastp at Q25, ran MiXCR for clone calling and kept in-frame beta chains. CDR3 protein duplicates are merged, each entry listing the most common genes and DNA. The V and J calls here are based on TCRdb, not the publication. Across this sample there are about 300,000 distinct CDR3 sequences, with about 85% seen only once. About 0.11% of the sample rests with the top ten.

The sample originates from a study of CD8 T cells in Susac syndrome (dated by TCRdb to about 2019). With regard to the full study: Repertoire sequencing was used to test whether CD8+ T cell activation and differentiation in Susac syndrome was antigen driven. Clonality of the CD8+ T cell repertoire was compared between more than 9 healthy donors, roughly 14 Susac syndrome patients and under 19 multiple sclerosis patients.

General conclusions and limits of the study: The number of individuals in the TCR sequencing and HLA analysis was recognized as being relatively small.

The sequence derives from a human donor with multiple sclerosis. Sequencing input: CD8+ T cells from PBMCs. The chain uses TRBV25-1 and TRBJ2-5; confidence is insufficient to name the D gene. The base sequence is TGTGCCAGCAGTGAGAGTCCGACCCAGTACTTC. This translates into CASSESPTQYF.